This is a list of T cell receptor beta chains from one sample in a study of cytomegalovirus exposure and HLA in healthy donors. Profiling relied on immunoSEQ multiplex PCR, and the TCRdb table lists in-frame clones only, not all of them. The table records about 150,000 clones, around 84% of them present only once. Sequenced material: PBMCs. These receptors all come from a young woman in good health and CMV-seronegative. The CDR3 runs from the conserved cysteine through the conserved F or W. D genes are given only for firm matches. Clone size is not always given. Where it is, it says once, few, many or a class for expanded clones.

TRBD1 15 TRBJ1-1 . TRBV7-2 CASRAGTGRNTEAFF TGTGCCAGCAGGGCCGGGACAGGGAGGAACACTGAAGCTTTCTTT
. 18 TRBJ2-3 . TRBV7-8 CASSLGAGWGKNTDTQYF TGTGCCAGCAGCTTAGGGGCCGGTTGGGGCAAAAACACAGATACGCAGTATTTT
. 15 TRBJ2-6 . TRBV19 CASSITGSGANVLTF TGTGCCAGTAGTATCACAGGGTCTGGGGCCAACGTCCTGACTTTC
TRBD1 13 TRBJ2-7 . TRBV30 CAWGRGQVYEQYF TGTGCCTGGGGCAGGGGGCAAGTTTACGAGCAGTACTTC
TRBD1 14 TRBJ1-2 . TRBV9 CASSGYRGNYGYTF TGTGCCAGCAGCGGATACAGGGGGAACTATGGCTACACCTTC
TRBD1 16 TRBJ1-2 . TRBV19 CASSTLPGQGNYGYTF TGTGCCAGTAGTACTCTACCGGGACAGGGGAACTATGGCTACACCTTC
TRBD1 14 TRBJ1-2 . TRBV5-1 CASSSGTGMNGYTF TGCGCCAGCAGCTCCGGGACAGGGATGAATGGCTACACCTTC
. 12 TRBJ2-7 . TRBV5-1 CASSFTGAEQYF TGCGCCAGCAGCTTCACAGGTGCCGAGCAGTACTTC
TRBD2 18 TRBJ2-7 . TRBV11-2 CASSSPRLAGLTYYEQYF TGTGCCAGCAGCTCCCCCCGACTAGCGGGGCTTACATACTACGAGCAGTACTTC
. 15 TRBJ2-3 . TRBV4-1 CASSQSTGSTDTQYF TGTGCCAGCAGCCAATCGACAGGAAGCACAGATACGCAGTATTTT
TRBD2 14 TRBJ2-1 . TRBV28 CASRPGGPFDEQFF TGTGCCAGTAGACCGGGGGGACCTTTTGATGAGCAGTTCTTC
TRBD1 15 TRBJ2-2 . TRBV25-1 CASRSGTGDVGELFF TGTGCCAGCAGGTCCGGGACAGGGGATGTCGGGGAGCTGTTTTTT
. 11 TRBJ1-2 . TRBV5-6 CASSLALYFTF TGTGCCAGCAGCTTGGCCCTTTACTTCACCTTC
TRBD2 15 TRBJ2-3 . TRBV18 CASSPQREGLDTQYF TGTGCCAGCTCACCACAGCGGGAGGGCCTAGATACGCAGTATTTT
. 17 TRBJ2-6 . TRBV19 CASSIDRGPTGANVLTF TGTGCCAGTAGTATAGACAGGGGACCCACTGGGGCCAACGTCCTGACTTTC
TRBD1 13 TRBJ1-2 . TRBV5-1 CASSTGQEYGYTF TGCGCCAGCAGCACCGGACAGGAGTATGGCTACACCTTC
TRBD1 17 TRBJ2-3 few TRBV13 CASSSTGILSSTDTQYF TGTGCCAGCAGCTCGACAGGGATACTCTCAAGCACAGATACGCAGTATTTT
TRBD1 16 TRBJ1-6 once TRBV2 CASSGQGSSYNSPLHF TGTGCCAGCAGTGGACAGGGAAGCTCCTATAATTCACCCCTCCACTTT
. 13 TRBJ2-5 few TRBV25-1 CASSEHRAETQYF TGTGCCAGCAGTGAACACAGGGCGGAGACCCAGTACTTC
TRBD2 16 TRBJ2-7 many TRBV5-4 CASSRGGAVSTYEQYF TGTGCCAGCAGCCGGGGGGGGGCTGTATCCACCTACGAGCAGTACTTC
TRBD1 17 TRBJ2-2 . TRBV11-3 CASSTQKTGGNTGELFF TGTGCCAGCAGCACCCAGAAGACAGGGGGCAACACCGGGGAGCTGTTTTTT
. 13 TRBJ1-2 . TRBV6-5 CASTVGPNYGYTF TGTGCCAGCACCGTGGGGCCTAACTATGGCTACACCTTC
TRBD2 15 TRBJ2-1 . TRBV4-3 CASSQDPSGRSEQFF TGCGCCAGCAGCCAAGATCCTAGCGGGAGGAGTGAGCAGTTCTTC
TRBD1 14 TRBJ2-7 . TRBV6-1 CASKAGTGDYEQYF TGTGCCAGCAAAGCCGGGACAGGGGACTACGAGCAGTACTTC
TRBD2 14 TRBJ2-1 once TRBV15 CATSIRLAGNEQFF TGTGCCACCAGCATCCGACTAGCGGGGAATGAGCAGTTCTTC
. 15 TRBJ1-5 . TRBV19 CASSIVPGGNQPQHF TGTGCCAGTAGTATAGTTCCAGGGGGCAATCAGCCCCAGCATTTT
. 13 TRBJ1-2 . TRBV2 CASSEGQGYGYTF TGTGCCAGCAGTGAAGGGCAGGGCTATGGCTACACCTTC
TRBD2 18 TRBJ2-7 . TRBV19 CASSMTLILAGASYEQYF TGTGCCAGTAGTATGACGCTAATTCTAGCGGGAGCTTCCTACGAGCAGTACTTC
. 13 TRBJ1-5 . TRBV30 CAWSSSGYQPQHF TGTGCCTGGAGTTCGAGCGGATATCAGCCCCAGCATTTT
TRBD2 16 TRBJ2-3 . TRBV4-3 CASSQSGGGNTDTQYF TGCGCCAGCAGCCAGTCTGGGGGAGGGAACACAGATACGCAGTATTTT
TRBD1 15 TRBJ1-3 . TRBV6-6 CASSPRTGTGNTIYF TGTGCCAGCAGTCCAAGGACAGGGACTGGAAACACCATATATTTT
TRBD2 17 TRBJ2-3 . TRBV4-1 CASSQDRSSGAGDTQYF TGCGCCAGCAGCCAAGATCGTTCTAGCGGGGCAGGGGATACGCAGTATTTT
. 13 TRBJ2-2 . TRBV6-5 CASSPRATGELFF TGTGCCAGCAGCCCGAGGGCCACCGGGGAGCTGTTTTTT
. 15 TRBJ1-1 . TRBV9 CASSVADRLNTEAFF TGTGCCAGCAGCGTAGCCGACAGATTGAACACTGAAGCTTTCTTT
. 15 TRBJ2-3 . TRBV7-2 CASSLGGAGTDTQYF TGTGCCAGCAGTCTTGGGGGGGCGGGCACAGATACGCAGTATTTT
. 12 TRBJ2-1 . TRBV29-1 CSVGQIYNEQFF TGCAGCGTCGGACAGATTTACAATGAGCAGTTCTTC
TRBD2 15 TRBJ2-3 . TRBV7-9 CSSSHTSGSSDTQYF TGTTCCAGCAGCCATACTAGCGGGAGCTCAGATACGCAGTATTTT
. 15 TRBJ2-5 . TRBV5-1 CASSAGRKLQETQYF TGCGCCAGCAGCGCGGGACGGAAACTCCAAGAGACCCAGTACTTC
TRBD2 21 TRBJ2-3 . TRBV4-2 CASSQYLATNLAGGTTDTQYF TGTGCCAGCAGCCAATATTTAGCCACAAACCTAGCGGGAGGAACCACAGATACGCAGTATTTT
TRBD2 16 TRBJ2-1 . TRBV5-1 CASSLELAGGGNEQFF TGCGCCAGCAGCTTAGAACTAGCGGGGGGGGGCAATGAGCAGTTCTTC
. 15 TRBJ2-7 . TRBV10-1 CASSESLTGSYEQYF TGCGCCAGCAGTGAGTCCCTAACAGGGAGCTACGAGCAGTACTTC
TRBD2 18 TRBJ2-2 . TRBV2 CASAYGTSGVIHTGELFF TGTGCCAGCGCATACGGGACTAGCGGGGTGATACACACCGGGGAGCTGTTTTTT
TRBD2 15 TRBJ2-1 once TRBV7-2 CASSPAAGGWNEQFF TGTGCCAGCAGCCCAGCAGCGGGAGGATGGAATGAGCAGTTCTTC
. 14 TRBJ1-5 . TRBV30 CAWRSSHSNQPQHF TGTGCCTGGAGAAGTAGTCACAGTAATCAGCCCCAGCATTTT